This T cell receptor (beta chain) was sequenced in a study of early T cells in non-severe SARS-CoV-2 infection. Study-level information: The authors sequenced bulk RNA from unsorted whole blood, leaving chains unpaired.

The TCR library protocol attached unique molecular identifiers to the individual cDNA molecules. MiXCR was run by TCRdb on the 5' RACE reads, yielding one entry per CDR3 protein. The data contain some 91,000 distinct CDR3 sequences, about 13% of them singletons. A note on this clonotype: The antigen is unknown.

Study-level results: Matching results from VDJdb favored anti-spike CD8 responses, leaving private and CD4 specificities undetected.

Germline CDR1 is MNHNY and CDR2 is SVGAGI (reference sequence). V was cut by 2 bases and J by 4 bases, with 7 bases left in between. The CDR3 covers 13 residues. The sequencing sample was made of whole blood. The TCR originated in an adult who was a healthcare worker with PCR-confirmed SARS-CoV-2 infection or an uninfected control (not recorded which). The chain links TRBV6-6 to TRBJ2-3; no definite D call. CDR3 bases: TGTGCCAGCAGTTACGATGCTTCAGATACGCAGTATTTT. Translating it yields CASSYDASDTQYF.